This TCR beta chain appears in the sequencing data of a study of blood T cell repertoires in COVID-19 (dated by TCRdb to 2020 to 2022). At the level of the whole study: Collaborator samples came from the United States, Italy and Spain and covered acute and convalescent phases of COVID-19. The material from the prospective study consisted of cDNA or gDNA derived from T cells, B-cell-depleted T cells, or PBMCs. Deeply sampled blood TCRbeta repertoires from subjects exposed to, actively infected with, or recovered from COVID-19 were included in the dataset. The repertoires were made available in a free public database intended to serve as a resource for research on the immune response to SARS-CoV-2. The samples were drawn from two sources: the first 160 participants of the ongoing ImmuneRACE study, and 1,200 or so subjects contributed by 6 global collaborators. Sample metadata almost always included a de-identified subject ID, COVID-19 status, age in years and sex. Where available, HLA class I and class II types were taken from metadata supplied by the sample provider and were not determined by assay-based typing. What the study reported, not specific to this receptor: Clinical and demographic metadata were provided uncurated, with the amount varying by source and participant.

Whole blood was collected in K2EDTA tubes by collaborating institutions according to the institutions' own protocols. For TCRbeta analysis, collaborator samples were shipped as frozen whole blood, as isolated PBMCs, or as DNA extracted from either sample type. TCRbeta CDR3 regions were amplified from genomic DNA by means of the immunoSEQ Assay, a bias-controlled multiplex PCR. The paper's data handling went like this. The number of nucleated cells in each sample was estimated by amplification of reference gene primers within the assay. To quantify the absolute abundance of each unique TCRbeta CDR3 rearrangement, sequence reads were collapsed and filtered. For each sample, productive Simpson clonality was calculated as the square root of Simpson's diversity index across productive rearrangements. Entries here come from immuneACCESS through TCRdb and include only in-frame sequences with V and J called. Some clones fail to appear in such tables; in the studies checked, an unresolved V gene covers under half of the shortfall, and the cause of the remainder is unknown. V, J and clone size were drawn from that table, and D and trimming were deduced from the DNA. For this sample there are about 100,000 clones; about 89% appear just once. In total, the top ten clones hold 4.5% to 6% of the sample.

The germline V gene (reference sequence) supplies CDR1 SEHNR and CDR2 FQNEAQ. V is trimmed back by 4 bases and J by 3 bases, and the junction contains 6 bases that no gene match accounts for. Counted from cysteine to phenylalanine, this CDR3 has 15 amino acids. Of the read, only the CDR3 DNA is kept; its 45 bases are in frame from base 1. Points on this clone: Its antigen remains unidentified. Base qualities are missing; no much larger clone stands one base away.

The rearranged segments are TRBV7-9 and TRBJ2-3; TRBD2 matches 8 bases in the middle. The clonotype was recovered from a man aged 35 to 55 with active or convalescent COVID-19. The source material was peripheral blood. DNA sequence: TGTGCCAGCAGCTCTCGCGGGGGGAGTACAGATACGCAGTATTTT. Its protein reads: CASSSRGGSTDTQYF.